This T cell receptor (beta chain) stems from a study of blood T cell repertoires in COVID-19 (TCRdb year 2020). General notes on the study: Collaborator samples came from the United States, Italy and Spain and covered acute and convalescent phases of COVID-19. A de-identified subject ID, COVID-19 status, age in years and sex were almost always included in the sample metadata. The samples were drawn from two sources: the first 160 participants of the ongoing ImmuneRACE study, and some 1,300 subjects contributed by 6 global collaborators. The material from the prospective study consisted of cDNA or gDNA derived from T cells, B-cell-depleted T cells, or PBMCs. Deeply sampled blood TCRbeta repertoires from subjects exposed to, actively infected with, or recovered from COVID-19 were included in the dataset. The repertoires were made available in a free public database intended to serve as a resource for research on the immune response to SARS-CoV-2. Where available, HLA class I and class II types were obtained from metadata supplied by the sample provider rather than from assay-based typing. The full study reports these points: The amount of clinical and demographic metadata varied by source and participant and was provided uncurated.

Collaborating institutions collected whole blood in K2EDTA tubes following their own protocols. For TCRbeta analysis, collaborators shipped samples in one of three forms: frozen whole blood, isolated PBMCs, or DNA extracted from either of those sample types. Measured from the cysteine to the phenylalanine, the CDR3 is 14 residues long. Here the CDR3 DNA is all that survives: 42 bases in frame from base 1. V and J lose 1 base and 8 bases, and a span of 12 bases separates them. CDR1 and CDR2, per the germline V gene (reference sequence), are LGHDT and YNNKEL. Turning to this clone: Its target antigen remains unknown. No quality values exist for individual bases; no much larger clone is one base distant.

TCRbeta CDR3 regions were amplified from genomic DNA using the immunoSEQ Assay, a bias-controlled multiplex PCR. On the authors' methods: The number of nucleated cells in each sample was estimated from the amplification of reference gene primers within the assay. Sequence reads were collapsed and filtered to measure the absolute abundance of every unique TCRbeta CDR3 rearrangement. Productive Simpson clonality was computed per sample as the square root of Simpson's diversity index over productive rearrangements. TCRdb re-hosts the immuneACCESS table, in-frame sequences only. Its copies lack some clones; in the studies checked, an unresolved V gene accounts for under half of them, and the cause for the rest is not known. V and J calls plus clone size are reproduced from that table; the DNA served to infer D and trimming. Recorded for this sample are 150,000 or so clones; under 95% of them occurred a single time. About 2.3% of the sample goes to the ten largest clones.

Input material: peripheral blood. The receptor chain draws on TRBV3-1 (or the pseudogene TRBV3-2) and TRBJ2-4; TRBD2 is a weak D gene call, 7 bases matching. This clonotype originated in a man aged 18 to 29 with acute or convalescent COVID-19. The nucleotide sequence is given as TGTGCCAGCAGCCAAGGGGGGGGCGGAGACATTCAGTACTTC. It codes for CASSQGGGGDIQYF.